This passage covers 18 T cell receptor beta chains from one sample sequenced in a study of T cell repertoires in cytomegalovirus infection. TCRdb passed the reads through MiXCR, listing each CDR3 protein once. The sample has around 120,000 distinct CDR3 sequences; 20% to 30% are singletons. Their antigen targets remain unknown. The sample taken for sequencing was PBMCs, sequenced either directly or after in vitro stimulation (not recorded which). The receptors shown here come from a human donor in good health (CMV status not recorded). Some clones in this sample may be carry-over from other donors' samples.

This clonotype was counted ten times or more. This chain links TRBV7-6 with TRBJ1-3, with D maybe TRBD1 (5 bases). Germline assignment: CDR1 SGHVS and CDR2 FNYEAQ. Trimming cost V 5 bases and J 0 bases, with 8 bases left between them. The CDR3 has 14 residues. The CDR3 sequence is CASSPGTSGNTIYF. CDR3 DNA sequence: TGTGCCAGCAGCCCGGGGACCTCTGGAAACACCATATATTTT.

This clonotype was counted ten times or more. V gene TRBV7-2 combines with J gene TRBJ2-1; 16 bases fit TRBD2. Germline CDR1 is SGHTA and CDR2 is FQGNSA. The CDR3 length is 15 residues. After removal of 4 bases from V and 15 bases from J, the junction contained 9 bases not matched to a gene. In DNA form, the CDR3 reads TGTGCCAGCAGCTCAGAGGGACTAGCGGGAGGGCCCCGGTTCTTC. This codes for CASSSEGLAGGPRFF.

With respect to this clonotype: Germline and junction disagree at one end, which may indicate a read error. The gene calls are TRBV5-6 and TRBJ2-1; 8 bases fit TRBD2. The CDR3 covers 14 residues. CDR1 SGHDT and CDR2 YYEEEE come from the germline V gene. CDR3 nucleotide sequence: TGTGCCAGCGGGGGGACTAGGGCCAATGATGACCAGTTCTTC. Protein product: CASGGTRANDDQFF.

The rearrangement joins TRBV9 to TRBJ2-3; no reliable D call. This CDR3 spans 13 amino acids. CDR1 and CDR2 (germline): SGDLS, YYNGEE. V lost 3 bases and J lost 4, with 9 bases in between. The CDR3 sequence: CASSARPPDTQYF. The CDR3 DNA is TGTGCCAGCAGCGCCAGGCCTCCAGATACGCAGTATTTT.

The chain joins TRBV2 to TRBJ2-7; TRBD1 matches at 10 bases. V lost 6 bases and J lost 7; bases outside the gene matches: 9. This CDR3 is 14 amino acids long. Germline values: CDR1 SNHLY, CDR2 FYNNEI. This CDR3 reads CASSPRQGAEEQYF. The CDR3 nucleotides are TGTGCCAGCAGCCCCAGACAGGGGGCGGAGGAGCAGTACTTC.

V and J are TRBV19 and TRBJ2-5, with 9 bases identical to TRBD2. Germline V gene lookup returns CDR1 LNHDA and CDR2 SQIVND (reference sequence). The CDR3 spans 16 residues. J gave up 4 bases and V 4 bases, and 10 bases lay outside the gene matches. This chain's CDR3 is CASSTTQAGGLETQYF. DNA of the CDR3: TGTGCCAGTAGTACCACCCAAGCGGGAGGTTTAGAGACCCAGTACTTC.

This clonotype showed up just a few times. This sequence joins TRBV19 and TRBJ2-1, with 14 bases fitting TRBD2. The V gene end was trimmed by 10 bases and the J gene end by 7 bases; junction bases not matched to a gene: 6. This CDR3 has 14 residues. Germline loops: CDR1 LNHDA, CDR2 SQIVND (reference sequence). The CDR3 sequence: CATNGLAGGNEQFF. The CDR3 region has the DNA TGTGCCACCAACGGACTAGCGGGAGGTAATGAGCAGTTCTTC. Variable domain in full (rest from reference TRBV19 and TRBJ2-1): DGGITQSPKYLFRKEGQNVTLSCEQNLNHDAMYWYRQDPGQGLRLIYYSQIVNDFQKGDIAEGYSVSREKKESFPLTVTSAQKNPTAFYLCATNGLAGGNEQFFGPGTRLTVL.

J is TRBJ1-5 and V is TRBV12-3 or TRBV12-4; D is possibly TRBD1 (6 bases). The CDR3 has 15 residues. Trimming cost V 4 bases and J 7 bases, with 17 bases left between them. CDR3 DNA sequence: TGTGCCAGCAGTTGGAGTACAGGGTTTGGCCAGCCCCAGCATTTT. This translates into CASSWSTGFGQPQHF.

V gene TRBV7-4 combines with J gene TRBJ2-1; 9 nucleotides match TRBD2. The CDR3 runs 15 residues. Looked up from germline, CDR1 is SGHVT and CDR2 is SQSDAQ. J was trimmed by 6 bases and V by 5 bases; bases with no gene match: 8. The DNA for the CDR3 is TGTGCCAGCAGCATACCGGGACTAGCTTCCAATGAGCAGTTCTTC. Amino acid sequence: CASSIPGLASNEQFF.

To note about this clonotype: A read error may be the cause here, since a much bigger clone is one base away. Since the CDR3 does not end with the conserved phenylalanine or tryptophan, this likely comes from a read error. The V gene is TRBV7-2, the J gene TRBJ2-1, with D possibly matching TRBD2 (5 bases). Germline V gene sequence: CDR1 SGHTA, CDR2 FQGNSA. The CDR3 sequence is 15 residues long. V was pared by 6 bases and J by 0 bases, with 12 bases between. CDR3 in amino acids: CASRLSGSSYNEQFS. CDR3 DNA sequence: TGTGCCAGCAGGCTCTCGGGAAGCTCCTACAATGAGCAGTTCTCC.

This chain uses TRBV6-2 or TRBV6-3 with TRBJ1-1; TRBD1 matches at 7 bases. The CDR3 covers 17 residues. Germline lookup yields CDR1 MNHEY and CDR2 SVGEGT. With 5 bases clipped from V and 5 bases from J, the junction kept 17 bases outside the gene matches. Here the CDR3 DNA reads TGTGCCAGCAGTCCCCTAGGAGGGGGCGCAGGAGGGACTGAAGCTTTCTTT. Its translation is CASSPLGGGAGGTEAFF.

The chain uses TRBV4-3 and TRBJ2-5; the D is unclear. The CDR3 loop spans 15 amino acids. The V end was cut by 0 bases, the J end by 1 base, with 9 bases between. The germline gives CDR1 LGHNA, CDR2 YSLEER. The CDR3 bases are TGCGCCAGCAGCCAAGATCCCTACAGCCAAGAGACCCAGTACTTC. Translation: CASSQDPYSQETQYF.

This clonotype has just a few counts. This chain uses TRBV27 with TRBJ1-2; no firm D call. Germline CDR1 MNHEY, CDR2 SMNVEV (reference sequence). Deletions cut 6 bases from V and 0 bases from J, with 14 bases between. This CDR3 has 15 amino acids. For the CDR3, the DNA is TGTGCCAGCAGCCCCACCCCCCCCTCTAACTATGGCTACACCTTC. Protein product: CASSPTPPSNYGYTF.

In this sample, this clonotype turned up a few times. This chain links TRBV7-8 with TRBJ1-2; D gene unclear. The CDR3 runs to 13 residues. Per germline, CDR1 SGHVS and CDR2 FQNEAQ. Trimming shortened V by 1 base and J by 2 bases, and 5 bases separated the two germline ends. The CDR3 loop is CASSLVGNYGYTF. The CDR3 DNA sequence: TGTGCCAGCAGCTTAGTAGGGAACTATGGCTACACCTTC.

This clonotype was observed a few times. The CDR3 is CASSYSALGQANYGYTF. For the CDR3, the DNA is TGTGCCAGCAGTTACTCAGCTTTGGGACAGGCGAACTATGGCTACACCTTC. The chain couples TRBV6-6 to TRBJ1-2; 8 bases align to TRBD1. Unmatched junction bases numbered 8, after V lost 0 bases and J lost 2 bases. The CDR3 contains 17 residues. From germline, CDR1 is MNHNY and CDR2 SVGAGI (reference sequence).

J is TRBJ2-1 and V is TRBV7-2; a possible D gene is TRBD2 (5 bases). CDR1 and CDR2 (germline): SGHTA, FQGNSA. CDR3 length equals 18 residues. Trimming took off 3 bases at V and 0 bases at J, with 18 bases between the two ends. This chain's CDR3 is CASSLAPRRTSSYNEQFF. In DNA, the CDR3 is TGTGCCAGCAGCTTGGCCCCAAGGAGGACGTCCTCCTACAATGAGCAGTTCTTC. The full variable domain, its missing parts supplied by reference TRBV7-2 and TRBJ2-1, is GAGVSQSPSNKVTEKGKDVELRCDPISGHTALYWYRQSLGQGLEFLIYFQGNSAPDKSGLPSDRFSAERTGGSVSTLTIQRTQQEDSAVYLCASSLAPRRTSSYNEQFFGPGTRLTVL.

This chain joins TRBV12-3 or TRBV12-4 and TRBJ1-5, with 7 positions matching TRBD1. With V trimmed by 5 bases and J by 2 bases, 3 bases remained unmatched. CDR3 size: 14 residues. CDR3 loop: CASSPGQRNQPQHF. CDR3 DNA: TGTGCCAGCAGTCCGGGACAGCGCAATCAGCCCCAGCATTTT.

This clonotype was detected many times. V and J are TRBV6-5 and TRBJ1-5, with a tentative D call TRBD1 (6 bases). Trimming took off 2 bases at V and 4 bases at J, with 12 bases between the two ends. Germline loops: CDR1 MNHEY, CDR2 SVGAGI. The CDR3 has 15 residues. CDR3 in DNA: TGTGCCAGCAGTTACCGTCGGCAGGGGAATCAGCCCCAGCATTTT. This encodes CASSYRRQGNQPQHF.